A selection of T cell receptor beta chains follows, all from one sample in a study of CD8+ T cells in alopecia areata. The protocol was immunoSEQ multiplex PCR, while the TCRdb copy is restricted to in-frame clones and leaves out a portion. The sample records a few hundred thousand clones, more than 55% being singletons. The sample consisted of CD8+ T cells sorted from blood. These receptors came from a human donor in good health. CDR3s include the opening cysteine and the closing phenylalanine or tryptophan. Fields, in order: clone size, D gene, V gene, CDR3 length, J gene, CDR3 protein, CDR3 DNA. D genes are given only for firm matches. Only some rows state a clone size, as once, few, many or a class for expanded clones.

size: .
D: .
V: TRBV6-5
length: 15
J: TRBJ1-1
CDR3: CASSLDSLLTTEAFF
DNA: TGTGCCAGCAGTTTGGACAGCCTCTTGACCACTGAAGCTTTCTTT

size: .
D: .
V: TRBV19
length: 15
J: TRBJ2-6
CDR3: CASSPIPGGANVLTF
DNA: TGTGCCAGTAGTCCCATCCCGGGGGGGGCCAACGTCCTGACTTTC

size: .
D: .
V: TRBV30
length: 15
J: TRBJ1-5
CDR3: CAWSLGSTSNQPQHF
DNA: TGTGCCTGGAGTTTGGGATCTACTAGCAATCAGCCCCAGCATTTT

size: once
D: .
V: TRBV30
length: 15
J: TRBJ1-1
CDR3: CAWSETPWGDTEAFF
DNA: TGTGCCTGGAGCGAAACGCCCTGGGGAGACACTGAAGCTTTCTTT

size: .
D: .
V: TRBV6-6
length: 16
J: TRBJ1-3
CDR3: CASSYSSGLSGNTIYF
DNA: TGTGCCAGCAGTTACTCGTCGGGGCTCTCTGGAAACACCATATATTTT

size: .
D: .
V: TRBV30
length: 13
J: TRBJ2-7
CDR3: CATLGSRAYEQYF
DNA: TGTGCCACTTTGGGTAGCCGAGCCTACGAGCAGTACTTC

size: .
D: .
V: TRBV25-1
length: 14
J: TRBJ2-7
CDR3: CASSGQEGSYEQYF
DNA: TGTGCCAGCAGCGGCCAAGAGGGCTCCTACGAGCAGTACTTC

size: .
D: .
V: TRBV18
length: 16
J: TRBJ2-1
CDR3: CASSPPGSLSRNEQFF
DNA: TGTGCCAGCTCACCACCGGGGTCGCTCAGTCGGAATGAGCAGTTCTTC

size: .
D: TRBD1
V: TRBV7-2
length: 19
J: TRBJ2-6
CDR3: CASSSIPGQSLGQANVLTF
DNA: TGTGCCAGCAGCTCGATTCCGGGACAGAGTCTGGGGCAAGCCAACGTCCTGACTTTC

size: .
D: .
V: TRBV29-1
length: 13
J: TRBJ1-1
CDR3: CSVESGGLTEAFF
DNA: TGCAGCGTTGAATCGGGGGGTCTCACTGAAGCTTTCTTT

size: .
D: TRBD1
V: TRBV6-4
length: 14
J: TRBJ1-1
CDR3: CASSPTQGDTEAFF
DNA: TGTGCCAGCAGCCCCACCCAGGGGGACACTGAAGCTTTCTTT

size: .
D: .
V: TRBV14
length: 14
J: TRBJ2-5
CDR3: CASSQIHLKGTQYF
DNA: TGTGCCAGCAGCCAAATCCATCTCAAGGGGACCCAGTACTTC

size: .
D: TRBD1
V: TRBV7-3
length: 16
J: TRBJ2-1
CDR3: CASSLTWGQGWNEQFF
DNA: TGTGCCAGCAGCTTAACGTGGGGACAGGGGTGGAATGAGCAGTTCTTC

size: .
D: .
V: TRBV6-5
length: 13
J: TRBJ2-7
CDR3: CASSSAPAYEQYF
DNA: TGTGCCAGCAGTTCCGCGCCAGCCTACGAGCAGTACTTC

size: .
D: TRBD1
V: TRBV19
length: 14
J: TRBJ2-7
CDR3: CASTSGTGDYEQYF
DNA: TGTGCCAGTACTTCCGGGACAGGGGACTACGAGCAGTACTTC

size: .
D: .
V: TRBV13
length: 13
J: TRBJ2-7
CDR3: CASSRGPSYEQYF
DNA: TGTGCCAGCAGCCGGGGGCCATCCTACGAGCAGTACTTC

size: few
D: .
V: TRBV10-3
length: 13
J: TRBJ1-5
CDR3: CAISASYNQPQHF
DNA: TGTGCCATCAGTGCCAGTTACAATCAGCCCCAGCATTTT

size: .
D: .
V: TRBV6-5
length: 13
J: TRBJ1-5
CDR3: CASSYEGDQPQHF
DNA: TGTGCCAGCAGTTATGAGGGGGACCAGCCCCAGCATTTT

size: .
D: .
V: TRBV7-9
length: 16
J: TRBJ1-1
CDR3: CASSFKVGRTETEAFF
DNA: TGTGCCAGCAGCTTTAAGGTGGGCAGGACGGAGACTGAAGCTTTCTTT

size: .
D: .
V: TRBV4-2
length: 17
J: TRBJ2-1
CDR3: CASSQELLPSRYNEQFF
DNA: TGTGCCAGCAGCCAAGAATTGTTGCCTTCCCGCTACAATGAGCAGTTCTTC

size: few
D: TRBD1
V: TRBV6-5
length: 14
J: TRBJ2-5
CDR3: CASSYSGGAGDQYF
DNA: TGTGCCAGCAGTTACTCAGGGGGCGCTGGGGACCAGTACTTC

size: few
D: TRBD2
V: TRBV29-1
length: 17
J: TRBJ2-3
CDR3: CSTGAPTSGVPTDTQYF
DNA: TGCAGCACGGGAGCCCCGACTAGCGGGGTGCCCACAGATACGCAGTATTTT

size: .
D: .
V: TRBV12-5
length: 15
J: TRBJ1-2
CDR3: CASGLPTDRNYGYTF
DNA: TGTGCTAGTGGTTTGCCGACCGACAGAAACTATGGCTACACCTTC

size: .
D: .
V: TRBV11-2
length: 13
J: TRBJ2-1
CDR3: CASSLELVSEQFF
DNA: TGTGCCAGCAGCTTAGAACTAGTCTCTGAGCAGTTCTTC

size: once
D: TRBD1
V: TRBV7-9
length: 13
J: TRBJ2-7
CDR3: CASSLGQGNEQYF
DNA: TGTGCCAGCAGCTTGGGACAGGGTAACGAGCAGTACTTC

size: few
D: .
V: TRBV2
length: 14
J: TRBJ1-1
CDR3: CASSENPNTVEAFF
DNA: TGTGCCAGCAGTGAAAACCCCAACACGGTAGAAGCTTTCTTT